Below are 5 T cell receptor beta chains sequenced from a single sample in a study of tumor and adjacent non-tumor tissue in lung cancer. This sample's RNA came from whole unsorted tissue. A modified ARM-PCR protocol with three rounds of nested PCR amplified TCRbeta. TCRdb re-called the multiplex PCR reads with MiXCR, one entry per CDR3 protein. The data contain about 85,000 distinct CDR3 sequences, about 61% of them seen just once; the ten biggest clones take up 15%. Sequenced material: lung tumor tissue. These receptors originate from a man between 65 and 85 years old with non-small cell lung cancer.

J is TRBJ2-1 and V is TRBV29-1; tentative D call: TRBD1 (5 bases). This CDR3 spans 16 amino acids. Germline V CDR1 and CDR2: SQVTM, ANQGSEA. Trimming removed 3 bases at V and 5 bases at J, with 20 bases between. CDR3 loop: CSVDNPTDSLNNEQFF. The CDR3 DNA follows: TGCAGCGTTGACAACCCGACAGATTCCCTCAACAATGAGCAGTTCTTC.

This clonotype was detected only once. The CDR3 DNA reads as TGTGCCAGCAGCCGGGGACTTGCGAAATGGACAGATACGCAGTATTTT. Its translation is CASSRGLAKWTDTQYF. The chain recombines TRBV11-2 with TRBJ2-3, with D tentatively TRBD2 (6 bases). The CDR3 covers 16 residues. Germline CDR1 and CDR2: SGHAT and FQNNGV. V lost 5 bases, J lost 3 bases, and 18 bases lay in between.

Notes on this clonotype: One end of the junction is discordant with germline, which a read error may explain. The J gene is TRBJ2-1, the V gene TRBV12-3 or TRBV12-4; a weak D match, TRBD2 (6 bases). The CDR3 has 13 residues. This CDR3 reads CASSTGTSNEQFF. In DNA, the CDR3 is TGTGCTAGCAGTACCGGGACTTCCAATGAGCAGTTCTTC.

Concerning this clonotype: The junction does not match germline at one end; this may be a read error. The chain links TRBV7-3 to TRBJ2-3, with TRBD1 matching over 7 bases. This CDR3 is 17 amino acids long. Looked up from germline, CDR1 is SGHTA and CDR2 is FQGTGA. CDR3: CASSSINPTGSTDTKYF. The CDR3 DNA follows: TGTGCCAGCAGCTCCATAAACCCGACAGGGAGCACAGATACGAAGTATTTT.

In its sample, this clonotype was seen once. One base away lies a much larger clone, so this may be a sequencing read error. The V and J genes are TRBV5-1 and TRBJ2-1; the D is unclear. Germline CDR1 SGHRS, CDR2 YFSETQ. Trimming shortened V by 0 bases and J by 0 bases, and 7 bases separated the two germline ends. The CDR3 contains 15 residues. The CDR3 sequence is CASSLDPISYNEQFF. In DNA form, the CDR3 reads TGCGCCAGCAGCTTGGACCCCATCTCCTACAATGAGCAGTTCTTC.